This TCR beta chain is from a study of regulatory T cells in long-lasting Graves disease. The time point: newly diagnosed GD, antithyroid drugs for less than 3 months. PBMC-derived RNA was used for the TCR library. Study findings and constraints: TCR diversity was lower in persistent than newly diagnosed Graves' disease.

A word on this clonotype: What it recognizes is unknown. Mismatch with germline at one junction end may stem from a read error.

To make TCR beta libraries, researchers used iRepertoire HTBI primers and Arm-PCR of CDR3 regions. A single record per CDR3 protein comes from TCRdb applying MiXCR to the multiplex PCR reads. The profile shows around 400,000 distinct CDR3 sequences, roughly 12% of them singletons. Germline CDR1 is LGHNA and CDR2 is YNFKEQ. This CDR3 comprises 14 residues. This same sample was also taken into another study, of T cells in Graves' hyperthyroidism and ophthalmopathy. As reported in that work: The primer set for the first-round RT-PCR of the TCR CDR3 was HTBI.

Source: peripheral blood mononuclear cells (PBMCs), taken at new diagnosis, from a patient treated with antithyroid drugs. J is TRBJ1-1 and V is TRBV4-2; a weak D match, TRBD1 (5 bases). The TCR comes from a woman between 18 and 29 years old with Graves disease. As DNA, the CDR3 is TGTGCCAGTAGCCAAGCGGGGGGGGGAGCTGAAGCTTTCTTT. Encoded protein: CASSQAGGGAEAFF.